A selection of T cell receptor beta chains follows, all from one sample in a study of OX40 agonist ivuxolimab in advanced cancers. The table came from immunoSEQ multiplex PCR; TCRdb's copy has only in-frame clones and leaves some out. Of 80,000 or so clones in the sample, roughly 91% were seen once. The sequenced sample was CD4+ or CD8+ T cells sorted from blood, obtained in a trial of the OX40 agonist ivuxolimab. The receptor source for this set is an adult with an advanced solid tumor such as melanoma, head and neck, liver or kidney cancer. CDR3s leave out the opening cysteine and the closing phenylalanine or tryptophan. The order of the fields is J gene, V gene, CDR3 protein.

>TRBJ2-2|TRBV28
ASRTGGTGELF
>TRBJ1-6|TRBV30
AWTLGGASYNSPLH
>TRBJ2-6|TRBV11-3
ASSLDTVSGANVLT
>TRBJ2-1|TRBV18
ASSTRDRQYNEQF
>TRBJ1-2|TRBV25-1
ASSEWQGASGNYGYT
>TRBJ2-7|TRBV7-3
ASSSFGSEQY
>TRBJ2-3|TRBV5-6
ASSATSGTTDTQY
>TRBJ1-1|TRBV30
AWSPRTGEAF
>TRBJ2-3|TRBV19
ASKAGGRDTQY
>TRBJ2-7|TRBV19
ASSIGGYEQY
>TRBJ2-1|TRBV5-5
ASSTLAGSSYNEQF
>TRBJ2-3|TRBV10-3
AISDLDPTDTQY
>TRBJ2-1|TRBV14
ASSQVLGEGPVSSGNEQF
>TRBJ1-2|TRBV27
ASSRAGIFYGYT
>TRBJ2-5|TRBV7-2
ASRPAGDRVTQY
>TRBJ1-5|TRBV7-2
ASSLVGRGNNQPQH
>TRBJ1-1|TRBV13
ASREGTEAF
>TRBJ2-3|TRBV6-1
ASRGEGGDTQY
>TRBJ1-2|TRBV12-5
ASGLGDRSYGYT
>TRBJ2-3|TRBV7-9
ASSSSRLAGSTDTQY
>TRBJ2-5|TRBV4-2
ASSQGQAPQETQY
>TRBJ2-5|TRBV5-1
ASSLGGQGQETQY
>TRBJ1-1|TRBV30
AWSLQGQGVAF
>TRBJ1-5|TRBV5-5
ASSAEYSNQPQH
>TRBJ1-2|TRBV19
ASSFRDSYGYT
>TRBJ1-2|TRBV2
ASSQGARGYT
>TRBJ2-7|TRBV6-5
ASSRGQGKWEQY
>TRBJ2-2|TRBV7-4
ASSSTAWGELF
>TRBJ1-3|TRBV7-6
ASSPQGLDTIY
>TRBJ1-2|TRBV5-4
ASSVVMQGAYGYT
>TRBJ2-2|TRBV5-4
ASSLAVGVTGELF
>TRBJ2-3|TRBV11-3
ASSLGGTVADTQY
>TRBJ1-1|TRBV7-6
ASSQGTPNEAF
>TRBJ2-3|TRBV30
AWSVLGIFTDTQY
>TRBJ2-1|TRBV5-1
ASSLDGSGEQF
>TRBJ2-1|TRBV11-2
ASSLAGSYNEQF
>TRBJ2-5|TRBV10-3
AIKNSRGGQETQY
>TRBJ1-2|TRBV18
ASSPSGTGHGYT
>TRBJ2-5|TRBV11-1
ASSLVTGETQY
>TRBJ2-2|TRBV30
AWSRMQNTGELF
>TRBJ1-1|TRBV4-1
ASSHVDRENTEAF
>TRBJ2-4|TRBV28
ASSGPGDGKNIQY
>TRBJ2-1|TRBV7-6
ASSLSLQGSNEQF
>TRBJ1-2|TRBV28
ASSSGSTGKYGYT
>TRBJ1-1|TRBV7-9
ASSLGAGTEAF
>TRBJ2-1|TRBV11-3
ASSLRWTSYNEQF
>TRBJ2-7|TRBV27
ASSSGLAGSYEQY
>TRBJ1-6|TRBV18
ASSPDRGLKNSPLH
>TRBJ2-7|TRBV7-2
ASSSQTGGEEQY
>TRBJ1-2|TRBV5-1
ASSWTGEAYGYT
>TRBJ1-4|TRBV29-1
SVVGAEEKLF
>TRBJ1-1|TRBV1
TSSLRTGENTEAF
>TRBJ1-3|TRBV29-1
SVEDDQPGNTIY
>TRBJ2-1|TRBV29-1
SVSPSSYNEQF
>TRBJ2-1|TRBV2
ASGTSTYNEQF
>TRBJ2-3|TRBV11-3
ASSISGGLSTDTQY
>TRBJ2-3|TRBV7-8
ASSLSTRSDTQY
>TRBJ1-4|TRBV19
ASSGQGVEKLF
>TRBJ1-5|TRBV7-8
ASSLQGDQPQH